This T cell receptor beta chain comes out of a study of blood T cells in healthy people across ages. Study-level results: Bulk PBMC profiling left naive and antigen-experienced comparisons inconclusive.

This clonotype has a handful of counts. What it recognizes is unknown. A second PCR of about 7 to 12 cycles used a sample-barcoded 5' primer and a J-beta primer mix. A single record per CDR3 protein comes from TCRdb applying MiXCR to the 5' RACE reads. Among 750,000 to 1,000,000 distinct CDR3 sequences listed, almost 30% were seen once. The CDR3 has 14 residues. Per the germline V gene, CDR1 is SQVTM and CDR2 is ANQGSEA. Trimming cost V 3 bases and J 11 bases; bases outside gene matches: 11. These data also formed part of another study, on T cells of mothers and their children.

The sequence came from a woman in her 40s in good health. Sequenced: blood. The J gene is TRBJ2-1, the V gene TRBV29-1; TRBD2 matches at 9 bases. CDR3 in DNA: TGCAGCGTTGAGCCAATGTCTAGCGGGACAAAGCAGTTCTTC. This sequence encodes CSVEPMSSGTKQFF.